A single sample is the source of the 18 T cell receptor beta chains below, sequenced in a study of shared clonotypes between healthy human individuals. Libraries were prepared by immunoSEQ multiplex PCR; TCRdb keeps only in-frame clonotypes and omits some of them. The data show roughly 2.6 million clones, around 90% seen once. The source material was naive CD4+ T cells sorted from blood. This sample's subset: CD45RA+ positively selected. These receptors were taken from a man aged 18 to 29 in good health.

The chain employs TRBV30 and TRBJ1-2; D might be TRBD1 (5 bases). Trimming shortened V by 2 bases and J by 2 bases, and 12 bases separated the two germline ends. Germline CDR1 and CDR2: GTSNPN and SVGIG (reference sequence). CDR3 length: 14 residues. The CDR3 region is CAWSRGELNYGYTF. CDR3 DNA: TGTGCCTGGAGTCGAGGGGAGTTGAACTATGGCTACACCTTC.

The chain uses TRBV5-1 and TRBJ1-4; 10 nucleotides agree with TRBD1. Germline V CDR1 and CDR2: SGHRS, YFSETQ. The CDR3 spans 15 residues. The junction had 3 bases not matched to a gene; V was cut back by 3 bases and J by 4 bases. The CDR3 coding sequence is TGCGCCAGCAGCTCAGGACAGGGGGTTAATGAAAAACTGTTTTTT. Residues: CASSSGQGVNEKLFF.

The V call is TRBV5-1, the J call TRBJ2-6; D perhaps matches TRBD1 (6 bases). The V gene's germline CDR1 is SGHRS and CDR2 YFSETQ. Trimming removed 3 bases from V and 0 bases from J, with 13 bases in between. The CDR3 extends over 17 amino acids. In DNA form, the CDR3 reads TGCGCCAGCAGCTATGGACAGCCGCTCTCTGGGGCCAACGTCCTGACTTTC. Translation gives CASSYGQPLSGANVLTF.

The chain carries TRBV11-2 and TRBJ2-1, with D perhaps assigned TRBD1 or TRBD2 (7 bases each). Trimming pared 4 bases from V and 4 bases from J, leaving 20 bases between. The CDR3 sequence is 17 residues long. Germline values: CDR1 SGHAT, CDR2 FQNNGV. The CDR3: CASSSPRQGGQYNEQFF. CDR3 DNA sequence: TGTGCCAGCAGCTCCCCCCGGCAGGGGGGGCAATACAATGAGCAGTTCTTC. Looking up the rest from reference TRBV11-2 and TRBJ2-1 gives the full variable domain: EAGVAQSPRYKIIEKRQSVAFWCNPISGHATLYWYQQILGQGPKLLIQFQNNGVVDDSQLPKDRFSAERLKGVDSTLKIQPAKLEDSAVYLCASSSPRQGGQYNEQFFGPGTRLTVL.

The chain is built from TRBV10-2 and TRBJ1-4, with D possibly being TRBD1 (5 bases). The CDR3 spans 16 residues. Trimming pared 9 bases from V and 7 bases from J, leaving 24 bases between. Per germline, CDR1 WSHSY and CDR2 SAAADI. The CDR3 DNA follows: TGCGCCAGTAGAGACGGGGCCCCAATCGGGAGTGAAAAACTGTTTTTT. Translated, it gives CASRDGAPIGSEKLFF.

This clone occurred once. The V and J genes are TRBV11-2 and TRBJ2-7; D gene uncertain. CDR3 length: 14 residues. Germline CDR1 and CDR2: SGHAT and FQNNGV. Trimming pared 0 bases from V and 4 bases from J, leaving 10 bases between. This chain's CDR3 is CASSLDGTRYEQYF. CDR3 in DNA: TGTGCCAGCAGCTTAGACGGAACCCGATACGAGCAGTACTTC.

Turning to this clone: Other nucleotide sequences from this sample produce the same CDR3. The CDR3: CASSELRGTNEKLFF. DNA for the CDR3: TGTGCCAGCAGTGAACTGAGGGGAACTAATGAAAAACTGTTTTTT. This rearrangement joins TRBV6-1 to TRBJ1-4; TRBD1 might be the D (5 bases). The germline CDR1 and CDR2 sequences are MNHNS and SASEGT. V lost 2 bases, J lost 1 base, and 8 bases lay in between. The CDR3 has 15 residues.

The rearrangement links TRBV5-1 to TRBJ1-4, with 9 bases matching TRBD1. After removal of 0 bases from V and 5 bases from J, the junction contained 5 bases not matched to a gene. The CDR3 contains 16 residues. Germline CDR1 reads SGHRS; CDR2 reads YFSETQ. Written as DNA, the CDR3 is TGCGCCAGCAGCTTGGTCCCGGACAGGGGAAATGAAAAACTGTTTTTT. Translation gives CASSLVPDRGNEKLFF.

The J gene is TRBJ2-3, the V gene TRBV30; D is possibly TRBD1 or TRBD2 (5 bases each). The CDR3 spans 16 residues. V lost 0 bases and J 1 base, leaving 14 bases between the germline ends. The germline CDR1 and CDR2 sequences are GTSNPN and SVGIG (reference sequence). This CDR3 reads CAWSVGVAGGTDTQYF. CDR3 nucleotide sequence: TGTGCCTGGAGTGTAGGGGTAGCCGGGGGCACAGATACGCAGTATTTT.

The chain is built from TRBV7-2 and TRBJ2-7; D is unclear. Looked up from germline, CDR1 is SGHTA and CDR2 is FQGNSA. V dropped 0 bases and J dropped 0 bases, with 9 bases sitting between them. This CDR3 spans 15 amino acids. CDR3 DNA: TGTGCCAGCAGCTTAGCCGGGTCCCACTCCTACGAGCAGTACTTC. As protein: CASSLAGSHSYEQYF.

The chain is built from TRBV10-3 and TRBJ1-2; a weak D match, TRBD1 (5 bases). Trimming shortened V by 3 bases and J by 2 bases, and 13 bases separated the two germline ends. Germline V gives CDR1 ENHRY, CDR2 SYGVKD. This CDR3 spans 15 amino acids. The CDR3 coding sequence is TGTGCCATCAGTGACCGGGACCGCGCGAACTATGGCTACACCTTC. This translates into CAISDRDRANYGYTF.

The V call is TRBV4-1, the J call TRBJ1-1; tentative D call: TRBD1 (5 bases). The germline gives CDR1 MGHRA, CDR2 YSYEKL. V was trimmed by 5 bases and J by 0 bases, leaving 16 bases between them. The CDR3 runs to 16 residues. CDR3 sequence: CASSFRQSPLNTEAFF. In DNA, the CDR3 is TGCGCCAGCAGCTTTAGACAGTCCCCTTTGAACACTGAAGCTTTCTTT.

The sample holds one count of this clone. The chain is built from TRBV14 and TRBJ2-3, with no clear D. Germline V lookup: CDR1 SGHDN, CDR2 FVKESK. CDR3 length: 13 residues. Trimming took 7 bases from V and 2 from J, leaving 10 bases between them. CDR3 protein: CASKTWATDTQYF. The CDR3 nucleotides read TGTGCCAGCAAAACTTGGGCCACAGATACGCAGTATTTT.

CDR3 nucleotide sequence: TGCGCCAGCAGCCCTGGACAGGACCCCTACGAGCAGTACTTC. It specifies CASSPGQDPYEQYF. The chain joins TRBV5-1 to TRBJ2-7; 7 bases fit TRBD1. The junction had 6 bases not matched to a gene; V was cut back by 4 bases and J by 2 bases. The CDR3 has 14 amino acids. Germline V gives CDR1 SGHRS, CDR2 YFSETQ.

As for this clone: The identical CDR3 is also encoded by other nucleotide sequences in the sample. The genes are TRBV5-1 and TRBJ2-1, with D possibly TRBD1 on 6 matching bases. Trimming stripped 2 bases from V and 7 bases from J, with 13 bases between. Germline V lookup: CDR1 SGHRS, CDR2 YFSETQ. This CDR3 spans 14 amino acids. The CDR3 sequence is CASSLGGPGNEQFF. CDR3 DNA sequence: TGCGCCAGCAGCTTAGGGGGACCTGGTAATGAGCAGTTCTTC. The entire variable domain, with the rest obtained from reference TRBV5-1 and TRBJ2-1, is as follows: KAGVTQTPRYLIKTRGQQVTLSCSPISGHRSVSWYQQTPGQGLQFLFEYFSETQRNKGNFPGRFSGRQFSNSRSEMNVSTLELGDSALYLCASSLGGPGNEQFFGPGTRLTVL.

The CDR3 nucleotides are TGTGCCAGCAGTGACCTTAGCGGGGGAAACTACAATGAGCAGTTCTTC. Residues: CASSDLSGGNYNEQFF. The chain is built from TRBV25-1 and TRBJ2-1; TRBD2 matches 9 bases. The CDR3 has 16 residues. V trimming: 3 bases; J trimming: 3 bases; junction bases outside the gene matches: 6. CDR1 and CDR2 from the germline V gene are MGHDK and SYGVNS.

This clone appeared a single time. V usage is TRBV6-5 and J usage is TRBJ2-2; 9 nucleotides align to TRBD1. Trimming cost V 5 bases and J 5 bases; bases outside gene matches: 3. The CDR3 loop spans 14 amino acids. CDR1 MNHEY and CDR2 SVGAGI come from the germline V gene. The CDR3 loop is CASSGTGKTGELFF. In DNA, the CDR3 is TGTGCCAGCAGTGGGACAGGGAAAACCGGGGAGCTGTTTTTT.

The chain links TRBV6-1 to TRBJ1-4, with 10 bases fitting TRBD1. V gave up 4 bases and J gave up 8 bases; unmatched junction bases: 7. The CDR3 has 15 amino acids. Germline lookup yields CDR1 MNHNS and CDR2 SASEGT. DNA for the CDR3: TGTGCCAGCAGTGCTAGGGACAGGGGAGGAGAAAAACTGTTTTTT. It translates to CASSARDRGGEKLFF.